The rows below give T cell receptor beta chains drawn from one sample of a study of blood T cells in healthy people across ages. Each CDR3 protein gets one entry after TCRdb re-called the 5' RACE reads with MiXCR. Found here are about 1.7 million distinct CDR3 sequences, over 25% of them singletons; the top ten hold 7% to 9%. Sequenced sample: blood. The source of these receptors is a woman aged 30 to 39 in good health. CDR3s include the opening cysteine and the closing phenylalanine or tryptophan. D genes are given only for firm matches. Only some rows state a clone size, as once, few, many or a class for expanded clones.

d_call: NA
v_call: TRBV24-1
j_call: TRBJ1-2
clone_size: NA
cdr3_aa: CATSEGQAGYTF
cdr3_nt: TGTGCCACCAGTGAAGGACAAGCCGGCTACACCTTC

d_call: NA
v_call: TRBV30
j_call: TRBJ2-5
clone_size: few
cdr3_aa: CAWEPYGSSGEQYF
cdr3_nt: TGTGCCTGGGAACCATACGGGAGTTCTGGAGAGCAGTACTTC

d_call: TRBD1
v_call: TRBV5-1
j_call: TRBJ2-1
clone_size: NA
cdr3_aa: CASSWTGSRDEQFF
cdr3_nt: TGCGCCAGCAGTTGGACAGGGAGTCGCGATGAGCAGTTCTTC

d_call: NA
v_call: TRBV9
j_call: TRBJ2-6
clone_size: NA
cdr3_aa: CASTSGGSRVANVPTF
cdr3_nt: TGTGCCAGCACCTCTGGGGGTAGTAGGGTGGCCAACGTCCCGACTTTC

d_call: NA
v_call: TRBV29-1
j_call: TRBJ2-7
clone_size: few
cdr3_aa: CSAAGDAGEQYF
cdr3_nt: TGCAGCGCTGCAGGGGACGCGGGGGAGCAGTACTTC

d_call: TRBD1
v_call: TRBV7-2
j_call: TRBJ1-2
clone_size: few
cdr3_aa: CASSGRGQGIYGYTF
cdr3_nt: TGTGCCAGCAGCGGGCGGGGACAGGGGATCTATGGCTACACCTTC

d_call: NA
v_call: TRBV10-3
j_call: TRBJ2-4
clone_size: NA
cdr3_aa: CATAGGELAKNIQYF
cdr3_nt: TGTGCCACGGCGGGCGGGGAACTTGCCAAAAACATTCAGTACTTC

d_call: NA
v_call: TRBV12-3/TRBV12-4
j_call: TRBJ2-3
clone_size: few
cdr3_aa: CASSPVGYTQYF
cdr3_nt: TGTGCCAGCAGTCCGGTTGGGTATACGCAGTATTTT

d_call: NA
v_call: TRBV5-1
j_call: TRBJ1-4
clone_size: few
cdr3_aa: CASSYGFSREKLFF
cdr3_nt: TGCGCCAGCAGCTACGGATTCTCCCGGGAAAAACTGTTTTTT

d_call: NA
v_call: TRBV5-1
j_call: TRBJ1-1
clone_size: few
cdr3_aa: CASSRTGPDTEAFF
cdr3_nt: TGCGCCAGCAGCCGGACGGGGCCTGATACTGAAGCTTTCTTT

d_call: NA
v_call: TRBV12-3/TRBV12-4
j_call: TRBJ1-2
clone_size: NA
cdr3_aa: CASSLGGTFNYGYTF
cdr3_nt: TGTGCCAGTAGCCTTGGGGGAACCTTTAACTATGGCTACACCTTC

d_call: NA
v_call: TRBV10-3
j_call: TRBJ2-3
clone_size: NA
cdr3_aa: CAISEEGTDTQYF
cdr3_nt: TGTGCCATCAGTGAGGAGGGGACAGATACGCAGTATTTT

d_call: NA
v_call: TRBV12-3/TRBV12-4
j_call: TRBJ1-2
clone_size: many
cdr3_aa: CASSLHSYGYTF
cdr3_nt: TGTGCCAGCAGCCTTCACTCCTATGGCTACACCTTC

d_call: NA
v_call: TRBV12-3/TRBV12-4
j_call: TRBJ2-4
clone_size: many
cdr3_aa: CASRRGPENIQYF
cdr3_nt: TGTGCCAGCAGGCGAGGGCCCGAAAACATTCAGTACTTC

d_call: NA
v_call: TRBV7-2
j_call: TRBJ1-6
clone_size: NA
cdr3_aa: CASSLGHRITLLNSPLHF
cdr3_nt: TGTGCCAGCAGCTTAGGTCACAGAATCACTCTTCTTAATTCACCCCTCCACTTT

d_call: NA
v_call: TRBV7-9
j_call: TRBJ2-7
clone_size: NA
cdr3_aa: CAGIPASDSSYEQYF
cdr3_nt: TGTGCCGGCATCCCCGCTAGCGACAGCTCCTACGAGCAGTACTTC

d_call: TRBD1
v_call: TRBV7-9
j_call: TRBJ2-6
clone_size: many
cdr3_aa: CASSLEGTGFSGANVLTF
cdr3_nt: TGTGCCAGCAGCTTAGAAGGGACAGGGTTCTCTGGGGCCAACGTCCTGACTTTC

d_call: NA
v_call: TRBV2
j_call: TRBJ2-3
clone_size: NA
cdr3_aa: CASGEARDTQYF
cdr3_nt: TGTGCCAGCGGAGAGGCTAGAGATACGCAGTATTTT

d_call: TRBD1
v_call: TRBV5-1
j_call: TRBJ2-2
clone_size: NA
cdr3_aa: CASSIISGGRNTGELFF
cdr3_nt: TGCGCCAGCAGTATCATATCAGGGGGCCGTAACACCGGGGAGCTGTTTTTT

d_call: NA
v_call: TRBV27
j_call: TRBJ1-2
clone_size: NA
cdr3_aa: CASSLWLSPPTGYTF
cdr3_nt: TGTGCCAGCAGTTTATGGCTCTCCCCCCCGACTGGCTACACCTTC

d_call: NA
v_call: TRBV7-3
j_call: TRBJ2-7
clone_size: NA
cdr3_aa: CASSLTVGPYNEQYF
cdr3_nt: TGTGCCAGCAGCTTAACCGTCGGGCCCTACAATGAGCAGTACTTC

d_call: NA
v_call: TRBV5-1
j_call: TRBJ1-3
clone_size: NA
cdr3_aa: CASSFGAAGVSGNTIYF
cdr3_nt: TGCGCCAGCAGCTTTGGTGCGGCCGGGGTCTCTGGAAACACCATATATTTT

d_call: TRBD1
v_call: TRBV6-1
j_call: TRBJ2-1
clone_size: NA
cdr3_aa: CASSASPGTGSSYNEQFF
cdr3_nt: TGTGCCAGCAGTGCCAGTCCCGGGACAGGGAGCTCCTACAATGAGCAGTTCTTC

d_call: TRBD2
v_call: TRBV20-1
j_call: TRBJ2-1
clone_size: many
cdr3_aa: CSARGLAGEQFF
cdr3_nt: TGCAGTGCCAGAGGACTAGCCGGTGAGCAGTTCTTC

d_call: TRBD1
v_call: TRBV4-1
j_call: TRBJ1-1
clone_size: few
cdr3_aa: CASSQDNRGATEAFF
cdr3_nt: TGCGCCAGCAGCCAAGATAACAGGGGAGCGACTGAAGCTTTCTTT

d_call: NA
v_call: TRBV12-3/TRBV12-4
j_call: TRBJ2-6
clone_size: few
cdr3_aa: CASSFQGGAGANVLTF
cdr3_nt: TGTGCCAGCAGTTTCCAGGGTGGCGCTGGGGCCAACGTCCTGACTTTC